The entry that follows covers one T cell receptor (beta chain) sequence. Its antigen is unknown. The entry originates in a study of human T cells and chemical hapten exposure. The wider study: Scalp application of diphenylcyclopropenone was performed weekly in patients across the entire approximately 24-week study.

TCRdb recomputed calls from the RACE reads with MiXCR, one row per CDR3 protein. The data show about 300,000 distinct CDR3 sequences, around 5.5% seen once. Findings and caveats of the study: PT1 expanded TCR counts and patch test score correlated positively.

The V gene's germline CDR1 is MGHDK and CDR2 SYGVNS. V dropped 3 bases and J dropped 6; count of bases not matched to a gene: 4. This CDR3 is 13 amino acids long. The time point denotes: pre-sensitization, week 0. The treatment is: therapeutic diphenylcyclopropenone sensitization with weekly scalp DPC. Blood draws came before every patch-test application. Sequencing started from total RNA isolated from unfractionated whole blood. The chain is built from TRBV25-1 and TRBJ2-7, with TRBD1 identical over 8 bases. The TCR comes from a woman aged 18-29 years with alopecia areata. Some clones in this sample may be carry-over from other donors' samples. This specimen was whole blood, taken in connection with sensitization to the hapten diphenylcyclopropenone (DPC). The chain's CDR3 is CASSETGDREQYF. The DNA for the CDR3 is TGTGCCAGCAGTGAGACAGGGGACCGCGAGCAGTACTTC.